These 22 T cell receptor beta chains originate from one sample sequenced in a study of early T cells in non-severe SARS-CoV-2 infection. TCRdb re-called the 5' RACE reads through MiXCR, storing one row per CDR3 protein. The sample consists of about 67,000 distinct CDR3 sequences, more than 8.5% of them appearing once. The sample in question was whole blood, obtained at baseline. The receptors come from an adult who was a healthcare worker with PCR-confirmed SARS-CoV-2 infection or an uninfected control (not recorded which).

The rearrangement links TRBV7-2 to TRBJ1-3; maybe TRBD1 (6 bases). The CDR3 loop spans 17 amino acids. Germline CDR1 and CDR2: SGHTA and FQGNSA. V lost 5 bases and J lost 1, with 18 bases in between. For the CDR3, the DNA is TGTGCCAGCAGCAAATTTCAGACAGGATTATCTGGAAACACCATATATTTT. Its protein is CASSKFQTGLSGNTIYF. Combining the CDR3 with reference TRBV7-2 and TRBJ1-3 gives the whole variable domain GAGVSQSPSNKVTEKGKDVELRCDPISGHTALYWYRQSLGQGLEFLIYFQGNSAPDKSGLPSDRFSAERTGGSVSTLTIQRTQQEDSAVYLCASSKFQTGLSGNTIYFGEGSWLTVV.

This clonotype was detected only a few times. The CDR3 DNA follows: TGTGCCAGCAGGTACAGGGCCCATGAGCAGTTCTTC. This sequence encodes CASRYRAHEQFF. The V call is TRBV12-3 or TRBV12-4, the J call TRBJ2-1, with D perhaps TRBD1 (6 bases). The CDR3 totals 12 residues. V dropped 6 bases and J dropped 8 bases, with 11 bases sitting between them.

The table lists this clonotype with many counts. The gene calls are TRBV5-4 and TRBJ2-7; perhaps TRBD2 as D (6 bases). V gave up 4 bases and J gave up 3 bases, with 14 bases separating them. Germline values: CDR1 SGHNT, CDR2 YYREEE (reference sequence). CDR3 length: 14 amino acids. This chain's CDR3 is CASSVADAVYEQYF. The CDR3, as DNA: TGTGCCAGCAGCGTAGCGGATGCGGTCTACGAGCAGTACTTC.

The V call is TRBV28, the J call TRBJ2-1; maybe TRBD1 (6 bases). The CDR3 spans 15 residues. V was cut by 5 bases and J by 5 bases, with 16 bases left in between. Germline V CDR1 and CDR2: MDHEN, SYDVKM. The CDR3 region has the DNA TGTGCCAGCAGTCCCCCCAGGGGCCAGGACAATGAGCAGTTCTTC. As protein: CASSPPRGQDNEQFF.

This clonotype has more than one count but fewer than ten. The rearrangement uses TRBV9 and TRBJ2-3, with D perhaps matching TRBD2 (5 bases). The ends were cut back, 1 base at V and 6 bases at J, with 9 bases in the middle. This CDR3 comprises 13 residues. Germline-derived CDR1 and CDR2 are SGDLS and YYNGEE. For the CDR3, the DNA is TGTGCCAGCAGCGTATCTAGCTGGGATACGCAGTATTTT. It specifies CASSVSSWDTQYF.

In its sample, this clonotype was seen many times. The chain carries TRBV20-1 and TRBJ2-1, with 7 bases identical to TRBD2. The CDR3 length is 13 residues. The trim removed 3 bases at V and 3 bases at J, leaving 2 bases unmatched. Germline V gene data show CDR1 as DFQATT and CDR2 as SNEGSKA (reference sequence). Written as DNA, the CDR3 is TGCAGTGCTAGCGGCGGGGGCTACAATGAGCAGTTCTTC. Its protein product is CSASGGGYNEQFF.

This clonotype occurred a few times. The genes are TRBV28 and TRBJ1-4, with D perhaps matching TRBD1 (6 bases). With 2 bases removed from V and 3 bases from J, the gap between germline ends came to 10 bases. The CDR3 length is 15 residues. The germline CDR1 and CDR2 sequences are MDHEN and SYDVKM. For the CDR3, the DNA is TGTGCCAGCAGTTTACACGGGGGGCCTAATGAAAAACTGTTTTTT. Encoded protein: CASSLHGGPNEKLFF.

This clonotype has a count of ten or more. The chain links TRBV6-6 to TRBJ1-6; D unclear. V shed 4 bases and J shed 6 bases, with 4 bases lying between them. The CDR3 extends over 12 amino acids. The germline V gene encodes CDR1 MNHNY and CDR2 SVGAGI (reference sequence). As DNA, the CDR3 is TGTGCCAGCAGTTCTTCTAATTCACCCCTCCACTTT. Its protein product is CASSSSNSPLHF.

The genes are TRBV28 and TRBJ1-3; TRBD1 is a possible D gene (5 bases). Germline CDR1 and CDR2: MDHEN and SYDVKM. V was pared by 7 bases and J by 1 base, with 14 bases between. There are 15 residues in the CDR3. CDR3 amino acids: CASKSPRGSGNTIYF. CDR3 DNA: TGTGCCAGCAAAAGCCCGCGGGGGTCTGGAAACACCATATATTTT.

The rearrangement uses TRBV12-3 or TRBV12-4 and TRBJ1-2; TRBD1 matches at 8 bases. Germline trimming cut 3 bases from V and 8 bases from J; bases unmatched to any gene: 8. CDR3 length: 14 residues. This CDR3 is CASSFAGTGSGYTF. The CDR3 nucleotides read TGTGCCAGCAGTTTCGCCGGGACAGGCTCCGGCTACACCTTC.

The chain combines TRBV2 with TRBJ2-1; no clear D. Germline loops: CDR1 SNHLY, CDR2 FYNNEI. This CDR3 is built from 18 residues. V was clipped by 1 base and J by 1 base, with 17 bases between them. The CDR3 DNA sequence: TGTGCCAGCAGTGAAGGCCACCTTGGCGGTGCGTCCTACAATGAGCAGTTCTTC. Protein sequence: CASSEGHLGGASYNEQFF.

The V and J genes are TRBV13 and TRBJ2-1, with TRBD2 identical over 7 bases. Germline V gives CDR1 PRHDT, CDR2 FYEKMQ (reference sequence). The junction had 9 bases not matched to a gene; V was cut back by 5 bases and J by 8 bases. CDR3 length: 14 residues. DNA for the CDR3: TGTGCCAGCAGCCAGAGCCGGGGAGGGTATGAGCAGTTCTTC. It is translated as CASSQSRGGYEQFF.

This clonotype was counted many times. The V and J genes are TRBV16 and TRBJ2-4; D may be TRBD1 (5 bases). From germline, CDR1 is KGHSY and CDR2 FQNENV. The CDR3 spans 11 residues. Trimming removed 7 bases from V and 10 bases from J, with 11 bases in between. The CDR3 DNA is TGTGCCAGCACCCAGGGATGGATTCAGTACTTC. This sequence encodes CASTQGWIQYF.

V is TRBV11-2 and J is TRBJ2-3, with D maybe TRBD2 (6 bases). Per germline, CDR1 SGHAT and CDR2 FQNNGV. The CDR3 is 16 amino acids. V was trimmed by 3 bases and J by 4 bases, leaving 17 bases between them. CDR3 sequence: CASSLTSRGVSDTQYF. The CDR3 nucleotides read TGTGCCAGCAGCTTGACTAGTCGAGGGGTCTCAGATACGCAGTATTTT.

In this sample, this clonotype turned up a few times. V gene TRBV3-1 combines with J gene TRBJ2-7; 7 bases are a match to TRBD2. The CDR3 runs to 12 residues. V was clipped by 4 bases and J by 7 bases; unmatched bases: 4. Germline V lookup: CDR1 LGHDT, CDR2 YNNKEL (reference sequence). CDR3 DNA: TGTGCCAGCAGCCTAAGGGGAGGGGAGCAGTACTTC. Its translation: CASSLRGGEQYF.

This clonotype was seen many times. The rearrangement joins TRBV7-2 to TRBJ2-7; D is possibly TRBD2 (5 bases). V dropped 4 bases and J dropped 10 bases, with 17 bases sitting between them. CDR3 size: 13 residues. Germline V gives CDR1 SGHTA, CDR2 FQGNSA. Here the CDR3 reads CASSSKASPHQYF. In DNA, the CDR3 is TGTGCCAGCAGCTCCAAAGCTAGCCCACATCAGTACTTC. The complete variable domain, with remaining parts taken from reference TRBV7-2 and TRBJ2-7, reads GAGVSQSPSNKVTEKGKDVELRCDPISGHTALYWYRQSLGQGLEFLIYFQGNSAPDKSGLPSDRFSAERTGGSVSTLTIQRTQQEDSAVYLCASSSKASPHQYFGPGTRLTVT.

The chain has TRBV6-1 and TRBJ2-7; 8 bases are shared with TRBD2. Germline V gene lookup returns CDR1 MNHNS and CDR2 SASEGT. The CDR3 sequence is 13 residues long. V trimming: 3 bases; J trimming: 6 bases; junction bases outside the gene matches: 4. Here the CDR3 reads CASSDGTSREQYF. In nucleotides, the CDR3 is TGTGCCAGCAGTGACGGGACTAGTCGCGAGCAGTACTTC.

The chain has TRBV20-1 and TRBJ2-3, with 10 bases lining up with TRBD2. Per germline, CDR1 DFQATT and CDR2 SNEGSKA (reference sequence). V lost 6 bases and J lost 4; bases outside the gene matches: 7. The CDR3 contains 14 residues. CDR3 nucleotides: TGCAGTGCCAAGCTAGCGGGAGTTGCAGATACGCAGTATTTT. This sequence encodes CSAKLAGVADTQYF.

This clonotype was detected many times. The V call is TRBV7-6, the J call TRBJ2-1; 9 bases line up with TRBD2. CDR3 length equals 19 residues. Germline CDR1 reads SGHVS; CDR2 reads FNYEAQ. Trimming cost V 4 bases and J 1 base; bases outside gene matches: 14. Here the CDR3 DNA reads TGTGCCAGCAGCTCGAAGAGGGGTCTAGCGGGGCTTTCCTACAATGAGCAGTTCTTC. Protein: CASSSKRGLAGLSYNEQFF.

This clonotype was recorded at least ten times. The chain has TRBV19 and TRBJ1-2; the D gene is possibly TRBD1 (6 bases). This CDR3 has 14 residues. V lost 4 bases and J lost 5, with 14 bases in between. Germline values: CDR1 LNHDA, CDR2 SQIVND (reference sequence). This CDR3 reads CASSTRGSYYGYTF. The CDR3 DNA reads TGTGCCAGTAGTACCAGGGGAAGTTATTATGGCTACACCTTC.

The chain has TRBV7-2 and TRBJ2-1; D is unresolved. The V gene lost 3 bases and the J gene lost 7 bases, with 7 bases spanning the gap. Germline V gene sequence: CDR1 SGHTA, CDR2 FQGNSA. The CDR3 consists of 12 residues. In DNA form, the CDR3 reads TGTGCCAGCAGCTTGGACGGGAATGAGCAGTTCTTC. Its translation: CASSLDGNEQFF.

The DNA for the CDR3 is TGTGCCAGCAGTTTATCCGGGGTCACAGATACGCAGTATTTT. Its protein is CASSLSGVTDTQYF. This chain connects TRBV12-3 or TRBV12-4 to TRBJ2-3, with TRBD2 as a possible D gene (5 bases). Trimming pared 2 bases from V and 2 bases from J, leaving 8 bases between. CDR3 length: 14 amino acids.